These 26 T cell receptor beta chains were sequenced from one sample in a study of T cells in Graves' hyperthyroidism and ophthalmopathy. Using RNA transcripts as the source, TCR beta CDR3 regions were amplified. The primer set for the first-round RT-PCR of the TCR CDR3 was HTBI. TCRdb reprocessed the multiplex PCR reads with MiXCR, giving one entry per CDR3 protein. The sample lists 700,000 or so distinct CDR3 sequences, 15% to 20% occurring once. Sequences were obtained from blood. Source of these receptors: a man younger than 30 with Graves' hyperthyroidism.

This clonotype was counted ten times or more. V gene TRBV7-9 combines with J gene TRBJ2-1; 9 bases map to TRBD1. Germline V gives CDR1 SEHNR, CDR2 FQNEAQ (reference sequence). This CDR3 is 13 amino acids long. V lost 5 bases to trimming and J lost 12 bases; unmatched junction nucleotides: 8. The CDR3 loop reads CASSLRDRVAQFF. The CDR3 DNA reads as TGTGCCAGCAGCCTACGGGACAGGGTAGCGCAGTTCTTC.

This clonotype was seen a few times. J is TRBJ1-2 and V is TRBV15; 9 bases match TRBD1. The CDR3 spans 18 residues. V lost 1 base, J lost 4 bases, and 13 bases stayed unmatched. The V gene's germline CDR1 is LNHNV and CDR2 YYDKDF (reference sequence). The CDR3 DNA is TGTGCCACCAGCAGAGGGACGGGACAGGGTGCTATGGGCTATGGCTACACCTTC. Protein product: CATSRGTGQGAMGYGYTF.

This chain connects TRBV7-9 to TRBJ1-2, with D possibly being TRBD1 (6 bases). CDR1 SEHNR and CDR2 FQNEAQ come from the germline V gene (reference sequence). This CDR3 comprises 18 residues. V was shortened by 0 bases and J by 3 bases, with 20 bases between the two germline ends. The CDR3: CASSLASTADRMYYGYTF. In nucleotides, the CDR3 is TGTGCCAGCAGCTTAGCGTCAACGGCAGACAGGATGTACTATGGCTACACCTTC.

This clonotype was observed a single time. The V gene is TRBV28, the J gene TRBJ1-5, with no clear D. CDR3 size: 13 residues. Deletions cut 11 bases from V and 3 bases from J, with 14 bases between. Germline values: CDR1 MDHEN, CDR2 SYDVKM. The CDR3 nucleotides are TGTGCCGCAAGGCCGTATAACAATCAGCCCCAGCATTTT. It translates to CAARPYNNQPQHF.

This clonotype showed up many times. The chain is built from TRBV12-3 or TRBV12-4 and TRBJ1-2; 9 bases align to TRBD1. Losses at the gene ends were 5 bases for V and 4 bases for J; bases not matched to a gene: 8. The CDR3 runs to 15 residues. The CDR3 DNA reads TGTGCCAGCAGTCCTCTCGACAGGGGGATCTATGGCTACACCTTC. Translated: CASSPLDRGIYGYTF.

The sample holds a few counts of this clonotype. The V call is TRBV12-3 or TRBV12-4, the J call TRBJ2-1; TRBD2 matches 8 bases. V was pared by 4 bases and J by 3 bases, with 17 bases of the junction left unmatched. The CDR3 totals 19 residues. CDR3 region: CASSYTRRFGLANYNEQFF. CDR3 nucleotides: TGTGCCAGCAGTTACACCCGCAGGTTTGGACTAGCAAACTACAATGAGCAGTTCTTC.

In its sample, this clonotype was seen a few times. The chain links TRBV2 to TRBJ2-5, with D possibly being TRBD1 or TRBD2 (6 bases each). The CDR3 sequence is 13 residues long. The V end lost 10 bases, the J end lost 9 bases, and 21 bases lay between the germline ends. Germline CDR1 reads SNHLY; CDR2 reads FYNNEI. The chain's CDR3 is CATGDSRVEAQYF. The DNA for the CDR3 is TGTGCCACAGGGGACTCCCGTGTGGAGGCCCAGTACTTC.

To note about this clonotype: One base away lies a much larger clone, so this may be a sequencing read error. This chain uses TRBV12-3 or TRBV12-4 with TRBJ2-7, with 9 bases that match TRBD1. This CDR3 has 14 residues. Trimming cost V 8 bases and J 1 base; bases outside gene matches: 6. CDR3 DNA sequence: TGTGCCAGCGGTATCGGGACAGGGTCCTACGAGCAGTACTTC. Translated, it gives CASGIGTGSYEQYF.

This clonotype was observed a few times. The V gene is TRBV9, the J gene TRBJ2-3; a possible D gene is TRBD2 (6 bases). The germline V and J ends were trimmed by 0 bases and 4 bases, with 9 bases remaining between them. This CDR3 region has 14 residues. CDR1 is SGDLS, CDR2 YYNGEE, per germline. CDR3 nucleotide sequence: TGTGCCAGCAGCGTAGCGACGGGAGCAGATACGCAGTATTTT. It encodes CASSVATGADTQYF.

This clonotype has only a few counts. The chain joins TRBV24-1 to TRBJ2-2, with D possibly being TRBD2 (6 bases). Looked up from germline, CDR1 is KGHDR and CDR2 is SFDVKD. Trimming took 3 bases from V and 0 from J, leaving 16 bases between them. The CDR3 runs 18 residues. The CDR3, as DNA: TGTGCCACCAGTGATCCCGGGGAGGCACTTACGAACACCGGGGAGCTGTTTTTT. As protein: CATSDPGEALTNTGELFF.

Many counts were recorded for this clonotype. This chain uses TRBV7-2 with TRBJ2-1; TRBD2 is a possible D gene (5 bases). The CDR3 extends over 14 amino acids. Trimming left V 5 bases short and J 7 bases short, with 15 bases between. Germline V gene sequence: CDR1 SGHTA, CDR2 FQGNSA. CDR3 sequence (DNA): TGTGCCAGCAGCCCTGGACTGGGCTTGAATGAGCAGTTCTTC. Its protein product is CASSPGLGLNEQFF.

V gene TRBV7-2 combines with J gene TRBJ2-7, with 8 nucleotides matching TRBD2. Trimming removed 1 base from V and 6 bases from J; junction bases left unmatched: 8. Looked up from germline, CDR1 is SGHTA and CDR2 is FQGNSA. This CDR3 has 15 amino acids. As DNA, the CDR3 is TGTGCCAGCAGCTTAGGCGGAACGGGAGGGCGCGAGCAGTACTTC. Translation gives CASSLGGTGGREQYF.

The table lists this clonotype with many counts. The chain joins TRBV5-1 to TRBJ2-1, with 8 bases fitting TRBD2. V shed 6 bases and J 6 bases; nucleotides not matched to a gene: 17. CDR3 length: 17 amino acids. Germline V gene data show CDR1 as SGHRS and CDR2 as YFSETQ. CDR3 in amino acids: CASTWDGQRERGNEQFF. The CDR3 region has the DNA TGCGCCAGCACCTGGGACGGACAGCGGGAGAGAGGCAATGAGCAGTTCTTC.

CDR3 amino acids: CASSQTGVYNEQFF. DNA of the CDR3: TGTGCCAGCAGTCAGACAGGGGTCTACAATGAGCAGTTCTTC. The rearrangement joins TRBV25-1 to TRBJ2-1, with 8 positions matching TRBD1. The CDR3 spans 14 residues. Trimming cost V 5 bases and J 3 bases; bases outside gene matches: 3. Germline values: CDR1 MGHDK, CDR2 SYGVNS.

This chain connects TRBV11-1 to TRBJ2-1; 8 bases align to TRBD1. Germline V gene data show CDR1 as SGHAT and CDR2 as FQDESV (reference sequence). This CDR3 region has 15 residues. The V gene end was trimmed by 5 bases and the J gene end by 3 bases; junction bases not matched to a gene: 6. The CDR3 nucleotides are TGTGCCAGCAGCGCGTACAGGGGGTTCTACAATGAGCAGTTCTTC. Translated: CASSAYRGFYNEQFF.

There are many counts of this clonotype. J is TRBJ2-2 and V is TRBV7-9; no firm D call. Germline V gene lookup returns CDR1 SEHNR and CDR2 FQNEAQ (reference sequence). The CDR3 contains 12 residues. The V and J ends lost 8 bases and 4 bases respectively, with 8 bases between them. As DNA, the CDR3 is TGTGCCAGCTCACCACGCACCGGGGAGCTGTTTTTT. Its protein is CASSPRTGELFF.

This clonotype came up a few times. CDR3 in DNA: TGTGCCAGTAGACCGAGGGGAGGAAGCTCCTACGAGCAGTACTTC. As protein: CASRPRGGSSYEQYF. The chain employs TRBV19 and TRBJ2-7; D perhaps matches TRBD2 (6 bases). The CDR3 sequence is 15 residues long. Germline V gives CDR1 LNHDA, CDR2 SQIVND (reference sequence). Trimming removed 6 bases at V and 0 bases at J, with 15 bases between. Combining the CDR3 with reference TRBV19 and TRBJ2-7 gives the whole variable domain DGGITQSPKYLFRKEGQNVTLSCEQNLNHDAMYWYRQDPGQGLRLIYYSQIVNDFQKGDIAEGYSVSREKKESFPLTVTSAQKNPTAFYLCASRPRGGSSYEQYFGPGTRLTVT.

This clonotype appeared many times. In DNA form, the CDR3 reads TGCGCCAGCAGCTTGGTAGGGGGCCGACCCGAGCAGTACTTC. Translated: CASSLVGGRPEQYF. The chain couples TRBV5-1 to TRBJ2-7; 7 bases are shared with TRBD1. From germline, CDR1 is SGHRS and CDR2 YFSETQ. V lost 0 bases and J lost 6; bases outside the gene matches: 6. The CDR3 consists of 14 residues.

There are a few counts of this clonotype. The rearrangement uses TRBV12-3 or TRBV12-4 and TRBJ1-1; D not resolved. This CDR3 has 10 residues. Trimming shortened V by 8 bases and J by 5 bases, and 6 bases separated the two germline ends. CDR3 sequence: CASGITEAFF. In nucleotides, the CDR3 is TGTGCCAGCGGCATAACTGAAGCTTTCTTT.

Note on this clonotype: This may come from a read error, since a much larger clone is one base off. In DNA form, the CDR3 reads TGCAGTGCTAGAGATAAGGGAACAGGGAGTAATCAGCCCCTGCATTTT. It codes for CSARDKGTGSNQPLHF. The chain has TRBV20-1 and TRBJ1-5; maybe TRBD1 (6 bases). CDR1 is DFQATT, CDR2 SNEGSKA, per germline (reference sequence). The CDR3 consists of 16 residues.

In this sample, this clonotype turned up many times. The chain joins TRBV28 to TRBJ2-1; no reliable D call. This CDR3 has 12 residues. V gave up 6 bases and J gave up 8 bases, with 11 bases separating them. Per the germline V gene, CDR1 is MDHEN and CDR2 is SYDVKM. CDR3 nucleotides: TGTGCCAGCAGCTTAGCTCCCCATGAGCAGTTCTTC. This codes for CASSLAPHEQFF. Supplemented by reference TRBV28 and TRBJ2-1, the full variable domain reads DVKVTQSSRYLVKRTGEKVFLECVQDMDHENMFWYRQDPGLGLRLIYFSYDVKMKEKGDIPEGYSVSREKKERFSLILESASTNQTSMYLCASSLAPHEQFFGPGTRLTVL.

This clonotype has a count of ten or more. This rearrangement joins TRBV27 to TRBJ2-7; D uncertain. The CDR3 runs to 15 residues. The V end lost 2 bases, the J end lost 3 bases, and 14 bases lay between the germline ends. CDR1 and CDR2 (germline): MNHEY, SMNVEV (reference sequence). The DNA for the CDR3 is TGTGCCAGCAGTTTAGTCACTCCTACCTACTACGAGCAGTACTTC. It yields the protein CASSLVTPTYYEQYF.

This sequence joins TRBV30 and TRBJ2-3; TRBD1 might be the D (5 bases). From germline, CDR1 is GTSNPN and CDR2 SVGIG (reference sequence). V was shortened by 0 bases and J by 0 bases, with 13 bases between the two germline ends. This CDR3 spans 16 amino acids. The chain's CDR3 is CAWSVRGGLSTDTQYF. As DNA, the CDR3 is TGTGCCTGGAGTGTAAGGGGTGGTTTAAGCACAGATACGCAGTATTTT.

The chain recombines TRBV7-9 with TRBJ2-2; TRBD2 agrees at 8 bases. This CDR3 has 16 residues. Germline V CDR1 and CDR2: SEHNR, FQNEAQ (reference sequence). Trimming cost V 5 bases and J 4 bases; bases outside gene matches: 9. CDR3 in amino acids: CASSPEREWGTGELFF. CDR3 coding DNA: TGTGCCAGCAGCCCCGAGCGGGAGTGGGGCACCGGGGAGCTGTTTTTT. Supplemented by reference TRBV7-9 and TRBJ2-2, the full variable domain reads DTGVSQNPRHKITKRGQNVTFRCDPISEHNRLYWYRQTLGQGPEFLTYFQNEAQLEKSRLLSDRFSAERPKGSFSTLEIQRTEQGDSAMYLCASSPEREWGTGELFFGEGSRLTVL.

This clonotype turned up a few times. This chain uses TRBV28 with TRBJ2-7, with D unresolved. Looked up from germline, CDR1 is MDHEN and CDR2 is SYDVKM. Trimming pared 4 bases from V and 8 bases from J, leaving 9 bases between. The CDR3 runs 11 residues. CDR3 DNA sequence: TGTGCCAGCAGTTCGTCCACGAAGCAGTACTTC. Translation: CASSSSTKQYF.

This clonotype came up a few times. The rearrangement uses TRBV28 and TRBJ2-5, with TRBD1 as a possible D gene (6 bases). V lost 6 bases to trimming and J lost 4 bases, with 30 bases between them. Germline CDR1 MDHEN, CDR2 SYDVKM. The CDR3 consists of 19 residues. CDR3 in amino acids: CASSRWTNIVGTRRETQYF. CDR3 coding DNA: TGTGCCAGCAGCCGATGGACAAACATTGTGGGGACAAGAAGAGAGACCCAGTACTTC.